The T cell receptor (beta chain) under discussion was sequenced for a study of blood T cell repertoires in COVID-19. Study background: COVID-19 samples from acute and convalescent phases originated in the United States, Italy and Spain.

In the source study's methods: Estimates of nucleated cell counts were drawn from the amplification of reference gene primers. The repertoire was sequenced with immunoSEQ multiplex PCR; TCRdb's copy has only in-frame clones and lacks some. V, J and clone size reflect that table, while D and trimming were determined from the DNA. The sample consists of 65,000 to 70,000 clones, roughly 80% of them appearing once. Germline CDR1 SGHVS, CDR2 FQNEAQ. This CDR3 is built from 15 residues. Trimming stripped 5 bases from V and 8 bases from J, with 18 bases between. The clonotype was recovered from a man aged 55 to 70 with acute or convalescent COVID-19. Sequenced input: peripheral blood. The gene calls are TRBV7-8 and TRBJ1-4, with D tentatively TRBD1 (5 bases). CDR3 region: CASSRTMTKGEKLFF. CDR3 coding DNA: TGTGCCAGCAGCCGAACCATGACAAAGGGGGAAAAACTGTTTTTT. The whole variable domain, filled in from reference TRBV7-8 and TRBJ1-4, reads GAGVSQSPRYKVAKRGQDVALRCDPISGHVSLFWYQQALGQGPEFLTYFQNEAQLDKSGLPSDRFFAERPEGSVSTLKIQRTQQEDSAVYLCASSRTMTKGEKLFFGSGTQLSVL.